This T cell receptor (beta chain) was observed in a study of human T cells and chemical hapten exposure. The CDR3 spans 17 residues. CDR1 SNHLY and CDR2 FYNNEI come from the germline V gene. V was trimmed by 5 bases and J by 0 bases, leaving 17 bases between them. TCRdb analysed the RACE reads with MiXCR anew, one entry per CDR3 protein. The table includes more than 75,000 distinct CDR3 sequences, around 10% detected once. This clonotype was found a few times. Time point described: pre-sensitization, week 0. Treatment here: therapeutic diphenylcyclopropenone sensitization with weekly scalp DPC. Samples of blood were obtained prior to the application of each patch test.

The gene calls are TRBV2 and TRBJ1-5; a weak D match, TRBD1 (6 bases). Sample: whole blood, taken in connection with sensitization to the hapten diphenylcyclopropenone (DPC). The receptor was isolated from a woman in her thirties or forties with alopecia areata. Some clones in this sample may be carry-over from other donors' samples. CDR3 protein: CASSHQGIRYSNQPQHF. CDR3 nucleotides: TGTGCCAGCAGTCACCAGGGGATTAGGTATAGCAATCAGCCCCAGCATTTT.